The 14 T cell receptor beta chains below were found in one sample sequenced in a study of breast tumors, draining lymph nodes, adjacent tissues. TCRdb fed the multiplex PCR reads into MiXCR, producing one record per CDR3 protein. The table has under 250,000 distinct CDR3 sequences, roughly 30% seen once; the top ten hold about 1.4%. Samples came from axillary lymph nodes draining the breast cancer. The sequencing input was axillary lymph node tissue. The receptors originated from a female donor with breast cancer. Some clones in this sample may be carry-over from other donors' samples.

In its sample, this clonotype was seen a few times. The chain couples TRBV5-5 to TRBJ2-5, with D unresolved. Trimming cost V 4 bases and J 5 bases, with 21 bases left between them. Germline V gene lookup returns CDR1 SGHKS and CDR2 YYEKEE (reference sequence). This CDR3 has 16 residues. The CDR3 sequence: CASSPPWSRQSETQYF. The CDR3 DNA reads TGTGCCAGCAGCCCCCCTTGGTCGCGGCAGTCGGAGACCCAGTACTTC.

This clonotype was detected many times. J is TRBJ2-2 and V is TRBV9, with TRBD2 matching over 7 bases. Germline V gives CDR1 SGDLS, CDR2 YYNGEE. With V trimmed by 2 bases and J by 6 bases, 7 bases remained unmatched. CDR3 length equals 15 residues. The CDR3 reads CASSVQAGYPGELFF. The CDR3 DNA sequence: TGTGCCAGCAGCGTCCAAGCGGGATATCCCGGGGAGCTGTTTTTT.

Remarks on this clonotype: Here the CDR3 omits its conserved ending phenylalanine or tryptophan, so a read error is the likely source. V usage is TRBV4-1 and J usage is TRBJ1-1; D gene uncertain. The V gene's germline CDR1 is MGHRA and CDR2 YSYEKL. The CDR3 is 15 amino acids. V lost 4 bases and J lost 3, with 15 bases in between. This chain's CDR3 is CASSRGPPLDTEAFS. The CDR3 nucleotides are TGCGCCAGCAGCCGTGGACCCCCCCTAGACACTGAAGCTTTCTCT.

This clonotype was seen ten or more times. The chain uses TRBV19 and TRBJ1-6; D remains unclear. Germline V CDR1 and CDR2: LNHDA, SQIVND (reference sequence). The germline V and J ends were trimmed by 6 bases and 13 bases, with 13 bases remaining between them. The CDR3 has 12 residues. Here the CDR3 reads CASSTLGGPLHF. In DNA form, the CDR3 reads TGTGCCAGTAGCACTCTGGGAGGTCCCCTCCACTTT.

At least ten counts were recorded for this clonotype. The DNA of the CDR3 is TGTGCCAGCAGTTTCTCGTTATCCTACGAGCAGTACTTC. It codes for CASSFSLSYEQYF. The chain combines TRBV12-3 or TRBV12-4 with TRBJ2-7; no reliable D call. The V gene lost 3 bases and the J gene lost 1 base, with 7 bases spanning the gap. This CDR3 is 13 amino acids long.

This clonotype was counted many times. The V and J genes are TRBV2 and TRBJ1-5, with TRBD1 as a possible D gene (6 bases). The CDR3 sequence is 12 residues long. The germline V gene has CDR1 SNHLY and CDR2 FYNNEI. Trimming took 4 bases from V and 5 from J, leaving 6 bases between them. This CDR3 reads CASSGTDQPQHF. In DNA form, the CDR3 reads TGTGCCAGCAGTGGGACAGATCAGCCCCAGCATTTT.

This clonotype was detected ten times or more. Mismatch with germline at one junction end may stem from a read error. The rearrangement uses TRBV7-2 and TRBJ2-7; 7 bases agree with TRBD1. Germline V gene data show CDR1 as SGHTA and CDR2 as FQGNSA. The CDR3 covers 13 residues. This CDR3 reads CASSPRGQYDQYF. CDR3 nucleotide sequence: TGTGCCAGCAGCCCCCGGGGACAGTACGATCAGTACTTC. The full variable domain, completed using reference TRBV7-2 and TRBJ2-7, is GAGVSQSPSNKVTEKGKDVELRCDPISGHTALYWYRQSLGQGLEFLIYFQGNSAPDKSGLPSDRFSAERTGGSVSTLTIQRTQQEDSAVYLCASSPRGQYDQYFGPGTRLTVT.

The CDR3 region is CSARGAGQANSPLHF. DNA of the CDR3: TGCAGTGCTAGAGGGGCGGGACAGGCTAATTCACCCCTCCACTTT. The rearrangement joins TRBV20-1 to TRBJ1-6; 8 bases fit TRBD1. Germline lookup yields CDR1 DFQATT and CDR2 SNEGSKA (reference sequence). The CDR3 runs to 15 residues. After removal of 1 base from V and 6 bases from J, the junction contained 5 bases not matched to a gene.

This clonotype was counted many times. V is TRBV7-3 and J is TRBJ2-3; 7 bases are shared with TRBD1. Per the germline V gene, CDR1 is SGHTA and CDR2 is FQGTGA. The CDR3 sequence is 16 residues long. J lost 6 bases, V lost 6 bases, and 15 bases had no gene match. The CDR3 protein is CASRSTPRGTRDTQYF. CDR3 bases: TGTGCCAGCAGATCTACTCCCAGGGGGACCCGGGATACGCAGTATTTT.

As to this clonotype: A read error is possible here, since a much larger clone lies one base away. The chain has TRBV6-1 and TRBJ2-7; 7 nucleotides line up with TRBD2. The CDR3 runs 15 residues. Germline V gene lookup returns CDR1 MNHNS and CDR2 SASEGT. In nucleotides, the CDR3 is TGTGCCAGCAGTCAAGCGGGACCCGGCTCCTACGAGCAGTACTTC. Its translation is CASSQAGPGSYEQYF.

Many counts were recorded for this clonotype. The rearrangement links TRBV12-3 or TRBV12-4 to TRBJ1-2; 10 bases match TRBD1. The V segment lost 6 bases and the J segment 4 bases; nucleotides outside the gene matches: 5. The CDR3 length is 14 residues. CDR3 DNA: TGTGCCAGCAGACCCGGACAGGGGGGCTATGGCTACACCTTC. This sequence encodes CASRPGQGGYGYTF.

This clonotype was counted only a few times. This sequence joins TRBV18 and TRBJ1-1; D might be TRBD1 (5 bases). V gave up 3 bases and J gave up 4 bases, with 12 bases separating them. CDR3 length: 14 amino acids. Per germline, CDR1 KGHSH and CDR2 LQKENI. This chain's CDR3 is CASSPPGPATEAFF. In DNA, the CDR3 is TGTGCCAGCTCACCCCCAGGGCCGGCCACTGAAGCTTTCTTT.

This clonotype was detected many times. The chain combines TRBV20-1 with TRBJ1-3; TRBD1 agrees at 8 bases. V was pared by 4 bases and J by 2 bases, with 7 bases of the junction left unmatched. The CDR3 sequence is 15 residues long. From germline, CDR1 is DFQATT and CDR2 SNEGSKA (reference sequence). This CDR3 reads CSATRRTGPGNTIYF. The CDR3, as DNA: TGCAGTGCTACCAGGCGGACAGGGCCTGGAAACACCATATATTTT.

The sample holds many counts of this clonotype. The chain is built from TRBV11-2 and TRBJ2-1; 9 nucleotides align to TRBD2. The CDR3 consists of 18 residues. After removal of 0 bases from V and 6 bases from J, the junction contained 12 bases not matched to a gene. Germline CDR1 reads SGHAT; CDR2 reads FQNNGV. CDR3 sequence: CASSLEESGRIRGNEQFF. As DNA, the CDR3 is TGTGCCAGCAGCTTAGAGGAGAGCGGGAGGATAAGAGGCAATGAGCAGTTCTTC.